Listed below are T cell receptor beta chains from one sample, sequenced in a study of immune characteristics of hereditary and idiopathic chronic pancreatitis. Produced via immunoSEQ multiplex PCR; TCRdb's table is partial and in-frame only. This repertoire shows 11,000 to 15,000 clones, over 70% found once; its top ten account for 12% to 15%. Sequenced sample: pancreas tissue with hereditary chronic pancreatitis. The receptors were gathered from a human donor with chronic pancreatitis. CDR3s include the opening cysteine and the closing phenylalanine or tryptophan. The D gene is left open where the match is weak. Clone size is shown for a subset of rows, as once, few, many or a class of expanded clone.

v_gene	abundance	d_gene	j_gene	CDR3aa	CDR3nt
TRBV5-1	NA	TRBD1	TRBJ2-3	CASSPDREGNTQYF	TGCGCCAGCAGCCCAGACAGGGAAGGGAATACGCAGTATTTT
TRBV29-1	NA	TRBD1	TRBJ1-1	CSVGDIQGGTFF	TGCAGCGTCGGGGATATCCAGGGGGGGACTTTCTTT
TRBV7-9	once	NA	TRBJ1-2	CASSLADYGYTF	TGTGCCAGCAGCTTAGCGGACTATGGCTACACCTTC
TRBV6-2/TRBV6-3	NA	NA	TRBJ2-6	CASSYKVSGANVLTF	TGTGCCAGCAGTTACAAAGTCTCTGGGGCCAACGTCCTGACTTTC
TRBV9	NA	NA	TRBJ1-1	CASSVSPERPAFF	TGTGCCAGCAGCGTGAGCCCGGAGCGTCCGGCTTTCTTT
TRBV6-4	NA	NA	TRBJ2-3	CASNPGTATDTQYF	TGTGCCAGCAACCCTGGGACGGCCACAGATACGCAGTATTTT
TRBV5-1	NA	TRBD2	TRBJ2-2	CASGPREAGELFF	TGCGCCAGCGGGCCCCGGGAGGCCGGGGAGCTGTTTTTT
TRBV4-1	few	NA	TRBJ2-7	CASSQVVVKTSYEQYF	TGCGCCAGCAGCCAAGTAGTGGTTAAAACCTCCTACGAGCAGTACTTC
TRBV18	NA	TRBD1	TRBJ1-1	CASSPRQGEAFF	TGTGCCAGCTCACCCCGACAGGGTGAAGCTTTCTTT
TRBV29-1	once	NA	TRBJ2-2	CSVVSRVNTGELFF	TGCAGCGTTGTTTCCAGGGTGAACACCGGGGAGCTGTTTTTT
TRBV29-1	NA	TRBD2	TRBJ2-1	CSVPGLGLEQFF	TGCAGCGTGCCGGGACTAGGGCTTGAGCAGTTCTTC
TRBV28	NA	NA	TRBJ1-1	CASSLPGGGNTEAFF	TGTGCCAGCAGTCTACCCGGGGGGGGGAACACTGAAGCTTTCTTT
TRBV7-8	NA	TRBD1	TRBJ2-5	CASSPISRTDRGGTQYF	TGTGCCAGCAGCCCAATCTCCCGAACCGACAGGGGGGGGACCCAGTACTTC
TRBV7-3	once	TRBD2	TRBJ2-2	CASSPGIAGNTGELFF	TGTGCCAGCAGCCCGGGGATAGCGGGTAACACCGGGGAGCTGTTTTTT
TRBV27	NA	NA	TRBJ2-3	CASSWVPGSITDTQYF	TGTGCCAGCAGTTGGGTCCCAGGGAGTATAACAGATACGCAGTATTTT
TRBV2	few	NA	TRBJ1-2	CASRLAREGVYGYTF	TGTGCCAGCAGATTGGCCAGGGAAGGGGTCTATGGCTACACCTTC
TRBV6-5	NA	NA	TRBJ1-1	CASSRRGGGTEAFF	TGTGCCAGCAGCCGACGGGGTGGGGGCACTGAAGCTTTCTTT
TRBV6-6	NA	TRBD2	TRBJ2-1	CASSRPLLRTSGRFIEQFF	TGTGCCAGCAGCCGACCCCTCCTACGGACTAGCGGGAGGTTTATTGAGCAGTTCTTC
TRBV10-3	NA	NA	TRBJ2-6	CAISGQMGSGAGANVLTF	TGTGCCATCAGTGGTCAGATGGGCTCGGGAGCTGGGGCCAACGTCCTGACTTTC